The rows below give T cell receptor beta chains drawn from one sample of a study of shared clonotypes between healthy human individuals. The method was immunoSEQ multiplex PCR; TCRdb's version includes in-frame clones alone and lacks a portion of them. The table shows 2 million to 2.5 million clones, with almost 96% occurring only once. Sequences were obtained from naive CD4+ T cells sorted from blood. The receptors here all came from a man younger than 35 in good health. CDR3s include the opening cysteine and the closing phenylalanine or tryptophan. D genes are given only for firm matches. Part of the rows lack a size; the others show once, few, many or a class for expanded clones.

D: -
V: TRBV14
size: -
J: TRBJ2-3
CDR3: CASSQGQVTDTQYF
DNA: TGTGCCAGCAGCCAAGGACAGGTCACAGATACGCAGTATTTT

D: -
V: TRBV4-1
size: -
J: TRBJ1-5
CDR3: CASSQPLRGRNQPQHF
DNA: TGCGCCAGCAGCCAACCCCTAAGGGGAAGGAATCAGCCCCAGCATTTT

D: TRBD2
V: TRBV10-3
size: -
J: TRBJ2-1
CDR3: CAISGELAGTYNEQFF
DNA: TGTGCCATCAGTGGGGAACTAGCGGGGACCTACAATGAGCAGTTCTTC

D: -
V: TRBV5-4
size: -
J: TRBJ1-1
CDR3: CASSLAGGSTEAFF
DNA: TGTGCCAGCAGCTTGGCGGGAGGGAGCACTGAAGCTTTCTTT

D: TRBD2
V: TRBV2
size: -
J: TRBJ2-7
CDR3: CASSEALVQRGSYEQYF
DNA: TGTGCCAGCAGTGAAGCGCTGGTCCAGCGGGGCTCCTACGAGCAGTACTTC

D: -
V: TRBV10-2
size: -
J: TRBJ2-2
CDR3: CASQLPTGELFF
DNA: TGCGCCAGTCAACTACCCACCGGGGAGCTGTTTTTT

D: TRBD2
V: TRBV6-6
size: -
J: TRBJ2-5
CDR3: CASRPGLASETQYF
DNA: TGTGCCAGCAGACCGGGACTAGCGTCAGAGACCCAGTACTTC

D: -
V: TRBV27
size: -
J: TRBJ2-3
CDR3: CASRLDRPRTDTQYF
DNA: TGTGCCAGCAGACTCGACAGGCCTCGCACAGATACGCAGTATTTT

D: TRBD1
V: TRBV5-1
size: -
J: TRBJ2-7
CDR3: CASTLTGGSYEQYF
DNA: TGCGCCAGTACACTGACAGGGGGATCCTACGAGCAGTACTTC

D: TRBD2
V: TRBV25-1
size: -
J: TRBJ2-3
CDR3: CASSVGTSSDTQYF
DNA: TGTGCCAGCAGTGTAGGGACTAGTTCAGATACGCAGTATTTT

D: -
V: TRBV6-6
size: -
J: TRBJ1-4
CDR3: CASSLQGTNEKLFF
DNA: TGTGCCAGCAGTTTACAGGGAACTAATGAAAAACTGTTTTTT

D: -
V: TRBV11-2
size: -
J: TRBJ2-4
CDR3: CASSLVQGIKNIQYF
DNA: TGTGCCAGCAGCTTAGTCCAGGGAATCAAAAACATTCAGTACTTC

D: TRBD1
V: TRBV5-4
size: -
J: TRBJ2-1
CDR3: CASSLDRGSYNEQFF
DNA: TGTGCCAGCAGCTTGGACAGGGGATCCTACAATGAGCAGTTCTTC

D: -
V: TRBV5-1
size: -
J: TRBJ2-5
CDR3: CASMEHNEETQYF
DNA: TGCGCCAGCATGGAGCATAATGAAGAGACCCAGTACTTC

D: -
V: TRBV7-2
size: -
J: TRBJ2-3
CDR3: CASNKADGRTDTQYF
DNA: TGTGCCAGCAATAAGGCGGACGGCCGCACAGATACGCAGTATTTT

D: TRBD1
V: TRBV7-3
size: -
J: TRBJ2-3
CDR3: CASSLTSGTGKEGVTQYF
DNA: TGTGCCAGCAGCTTAACCTCCGGGACAGGGAAAGAAGGGGTTACGCAGTATTTT

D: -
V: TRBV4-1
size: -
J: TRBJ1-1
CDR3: CASSPARGLNTEAFF
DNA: TGCGCCAGCAGCCCCGCACGGGGATTGAACACTGAAGCTTTCTTT

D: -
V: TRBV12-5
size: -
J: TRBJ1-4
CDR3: CASGSGQPNEKLFF
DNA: TGTGCTAGTGGTTCCGGACAGCCTAATGAAAAACTGTTTTTT

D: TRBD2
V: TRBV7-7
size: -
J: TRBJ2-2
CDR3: CASSLGPTGGNTGELFF
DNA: TGTGCTAGCAGCTTAGGCCCCACGGGAGGGAACACCGGGGAGCTGTTTTTT

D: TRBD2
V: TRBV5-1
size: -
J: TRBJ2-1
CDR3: CASRQTSVNEQFF
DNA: TGCGCCAGCAGGCAAACTAGCGTCAATGAGCAGTTCTTC

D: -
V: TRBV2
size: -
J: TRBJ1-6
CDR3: CASKNVARGYDSPLHF
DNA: TGTGCCAGCAAGAATGTGGCGCGGGGTTATGATTCACCCCTCCACTTT

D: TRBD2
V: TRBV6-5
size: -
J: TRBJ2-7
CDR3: CASSYSGRASYEQYF
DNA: TGTGCCAGCAGTTACAGTGGGAGGGCCTCGTACGAGCAGTACTTC

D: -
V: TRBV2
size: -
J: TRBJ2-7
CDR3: CASSYDYEQYF
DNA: TGTGCCAGCAGTTACGACTACGAGCAGTACTTC

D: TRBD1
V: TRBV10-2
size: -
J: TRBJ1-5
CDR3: CASRTGSNQPQHF
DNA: TGCGCCAGCAGGACAGGGAGCAATCAGCCCCAGCATTTT

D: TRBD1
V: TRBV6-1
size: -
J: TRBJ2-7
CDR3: CASRSPGQGGYEQYF
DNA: TGTGCCAGCAGAAGCCCCGGACAGGGGGGGTACGAGCAGTACTTC

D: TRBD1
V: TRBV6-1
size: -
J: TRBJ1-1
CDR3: CASKRDRDTEAFF
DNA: TGTGCCAGCAAACGGGACAGAGACACTGAAGCTTTCTTT

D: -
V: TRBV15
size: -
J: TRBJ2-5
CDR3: CATSRDRGPQETQYF
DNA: TGTGCCACCAGCAGAGATCGAGGGCCACAAGAGACCCAGTACTTC

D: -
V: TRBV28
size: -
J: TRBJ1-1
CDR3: CASSLDGQSTREAFF
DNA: TGTGCCAGCAGTTTGGATGGGCAGAGCACCCGTGAAGCTTTCTTT

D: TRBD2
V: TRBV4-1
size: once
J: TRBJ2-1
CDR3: CASSQEVSGSYNNEQFF
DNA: TGCGCCAGCAGCCAAGAAGTTAGCGGGAGTTATAACAATGAGCAGTTCTTC

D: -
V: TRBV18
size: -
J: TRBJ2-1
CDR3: CASSRGALREQFF
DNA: TGTGCCAGCTCACGAGGGGCTCTTCGTGAGCAGTTCTTC

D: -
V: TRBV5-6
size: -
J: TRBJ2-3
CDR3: CASSLAPRKSTDTQYF
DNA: TGTGCCAGCAGCTTGGCCCCGCGGAAAAGCACAGATACGCAGTATTTT

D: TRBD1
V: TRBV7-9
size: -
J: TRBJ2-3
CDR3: CASSLVGQGGDTQYF
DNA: TGTGCCAGCAGCTTAGTAGGACAGGGGGGTGATACGCAGTATTTT